The next 3 T cell receptor beta chains were all read from a single sample in a study of CD8+ T cells in alopecia areata. The treatment is: oral pan-JAK inhibitor, 5-10 mg twice daily. Reverse transcribed after extraction, RNA yielded cDNA as the sequencing template. Assay used: immunoSEQ multiplex PCR; TCRdb lists only in-frame clones, some missing. The sample records around 70,000 clones, 29% being singletons. The input for sequencing was CD8+ T cells sorted from blood, taken at week 4, from a patient treated with tofacitinib. Receptors were obtained from a human donor with alopecia areata.

This clone occurred a few times. The chain couples TRBV7-9 to TRBJ1-1; D is undetermined. V was trimmed by 8 bases and J by 7 bases, leaving 8 bases between them. The germline gives CDR1 SEHNR, CDR2 FQNEAQ (reference sequence). This CDR3 has 10 residues. This chain's CDR3 is CASVDLEAFF. The CDR3 DNA reads TGTGCCAGCGTCGACCTTGAAGCTTTCTTT.

The rearrangement joins TRBV11-2 to TRBJ2-2; possibly TRBD2 for D (6 bases). The CDR3 sequence is 15 residues long. With 3 bases removed from V and 7 bases from J, the gap between germline ends came to 15 bases. Looked up from germline, CDR1 is SGHAT and CDR2 is FQNNGV. CDR3 nucleotide sequence: TGTGCCAGCAGCTTTGGCACAGGAGGGATCGGGGAGCTGTTTTTT. Its translation is CASSFGTGGIGELFF. Based on the CDR3 plus reference TRBV11-2 and TRBJ2-2, the full variable domain is EAGVAQSPRYKIIEKRQSVAFWCNPISGHATLYWYQQILGQGPKLLIQFQNNGVVDDSQLPKDRFSAERLKGVDSTLKIQPAKLEDSAVYLCASSFGTGGIGELFFGEGSRLTVL.

The chain couples TRBV27 to TRBJ2-5; D is unclear. Germline loops: CDR1 MNHEY, CDR2 SMNVEV (reference sequence). The CDR3 covers 15 residues. Trimming shortened V by 5 bases and J by 5 bases, and 18 bases separated the two germline ends. For the CDR3, the DNA is TGTGCCAGCAGTCCCCGGAAGTCTGCCTGGGAGACCCAGTACTTC. This codes for CASSPRKSAWETQYF.